These T cell receptor beta chains were read from a single sample in a study of T cells after yellow fever vaccination. TCRdb fed the 5' RACE reads into MiXCR, producing one record per CDR3 protein. The profile shows some 350,000 distinct CDR3 sequences, more than 5.5% of them singletons. The sequences come from PBMCs, collected 5 days after the yellow fever booster vaccination. All receptors come from a man under 40 who received the YFV17D yellow fever vaccine. Both conserved end residues are part of each CDR3. D genes are given only for firm matches. Only part of the rows carry a size: once, few, many, or a class if the clone is expanded.

V	size	J	length	D	DNA	CDR3
TRBV20-1	NA	TRBJ2-3	10	NA	TGCAGTGCGGGGGTGGATACGCAGTATTTT	CSAGVDTQYF
TRBV11-2	NA	TRBJ2-7	14	NA	TGTGCCAGCAGCTTCGCGCAGAGCTCCTACGAGCAGTACTTC	CASSFAQSSYEQYF
TRBV4-3	many	TRBJ2-7	17	NA	TGCGCCAGCAGCCAAAAAATCGGGACCGCCAGCTCCTACGAGCAGTACTTC	CASSQKIGTASSYEQYF
TRBV29-1	few	TRBJ1-1	14	TRBD1	TGCAGCGCCCTTGGCGACAGGGAAAGAAATGAAGCTTTCTTT	CSALGDRERNEAFF
TRBV12-3/TRBV12-4	NA	TRBJ2-2	15	NA	TGTGCCGCAAAGATAGAGAGTGTGGGGAGCGGGGAGCTGTTTTTT	CAAKIESVGSGELFF
TRBV27	few	TRBJ1-2	12	NA	TGTGCCAGCAGTACCCCAGGGGTAGGCTACACCTTC	CASSTPGVGYTF
TRBV28	NA	TRBJ2-5	15	TRBD2	TGTGCCAGCAGTTCATCAAGACTAGCGAGGGAGACCCAGTACTTC	CASSSSRLARETQYF
TRBV12-3/TRBV12-4	many	TRBJ1-1	14	TRBD1	TGTGCCAGCAGCTGGGGACAGGTGAGGTCTGAAGCTTTCTTT	CASSWGQVRSEAFF
TRBV20-1	many	TRBJ1-5	14	NA	TGCAGTGCTAGAGCCAGCCCCTCCTCGAGGGCCCAGCATTTT	CSARASPSSRAQHF
TRBV12-3/TRBV12-4	few	TRBJ1-5	14	NA	TGTGCCAGCAGGGCGGGACCCAAGAATCAGCCCCAGCATTTT	CASRAGPKNQPQHF
TRBV7-8	few	TRBJ1-5	19	NA	TGTGCCAGCAGTAAAAGGGGGTTCCCTTTGGGACACCGGAATCAGCCCCAGCATTTT	CASSKRGFPLGHRNQPQHF
TRBV12-5	few	TRBJ1-2	13	NA	TGTGCCTACCCTAGGGCAGGAGACTATGGCTACACCTTC	CAYPRAGDYGYTF
TRBV7-9	many	TRBJ1-4	15	TRBD1	TGTGCCAGCAGCACCACAGGGGAAGCGGCCGAAAAACTGTTTTTT	CASSTTGEAAEKLFF
TRBV7-3	NA	TRBJ2-7	16	NA	TGTGCCAGCAGCTTAGGCTTCGGGACTGAATCCTACGAGCAGTACTTC	CASSLGFGTESYEQYF
TRBV10-3	NA	TRBJ2-7	15	NA	TGTGCCATCAGTGAAGGGGGGGGTTCGGTAAACGAGCAGTACTTC	CAISEGGGSVNEQYF
TRBV20-1	NA	TRBJ2-1	14	NA	TGCAGTGCTAGTAAGACTTTTATGTACAATGAGCAGTTCTTC	CSASKTFMYNEQFF
TRBV20-1	few	TRBJ2-3	14	TRBD1	TGCAGTGCCCCGGACAGGGGAAAAGTAGATACGCAGTATTTT	CSAPDRGKVDTQYF
TRBV29-1	many	TRBJ2-7	11	TRBD2	TGCAGCGTCGATAGCGGGAAGGAGCAGTACTTC	CSVDSGKEQYF
TRBV12-3/TRBV12-4	many	TRBJ2-2	14	NA	TGTGCCAGCAGTTTGTTGACAGACACCGGGGAGCTGTTTTTT	CASSLLTDTGELFF
TRBV18	few	TRBJ2-1	13	TRBD1	TGTGCCAGCTCACCCAACCCCGGGACAGGGCAGTTCTTC	CASSPNPGTGQFF
TRBV7-2	many	TRBJ2-1	15	TRBD2	TGTGCCAGCAGATTAGCGGGAGGGGGGAGGAATGAGCAGTTCTTC	CASRLAGGGRNEQFF
TRBV5-8	many	TRBJ2-5	14	NA	TGTGCCAGCAGCCCAACAGGGAAACAAGAGACCCAGTACTTC	CASSPTGKQETQYF
TRBV12-3/TRBV12-4	NA	TRBJ2-7	16	TRBD2	TGTGCCAGCAGTACGGCCCGGGGCGGGAGGGCGGGTGAGCAGTACTTC	CASSTARGGRAGEQYF
TRBV7-9	many	TRBJ2-1	15	NA	TGTGCCAGCGTTAGGGGGGCGAGCTCCTACAATGAGCAGTTCTTC	CASVRGASSYNEQFF
TRBV7-2	many	TRBJ1-4	15	TRBD1	TGTGCCAGCGGGACAGGGGGTGCAACTAATGAAAAACTGTTTTTT	CASGTGGATNEKLFF
TRBV7-2	many	TRBJ2-5	13	TRBD1	TGTGCCAGCAGCTGGGGACAGCAAGAGACCCAGTACTTC	CASSWGQQETQYF
TRBV15	NA	TRBJ2-1	17	NA	TGTGCCACCAAGACAACTACCGGGACCTTACTTTACAATGAGCAGTTCTTC	CATKTTTGTLLYNEQFF
TRBV6-5	many	TRBJ2-7	16	TRBD1	TGTGCCAGCAGTTCTCCAATGGACAGGGGGCCCTACGAGCAGTACTTC	CASSSPMDRGPYEQYF
TRBV20-1	NA	TRBJ1-2	15	TRBD1	TGCAGTGCTAGAGAAGGAGGACAGGGGGCGTCCGGCTACACCTTC	CSAREGGQGASGYTF
TRBV9	many	TRBJ2-7	13	NA	TGTGCCAGCAGCGTGAGCCGCTCCTACGAGCAGTACTTC	CASSVSRSYEQYF
TRBV20-1	few	TRBJ2-7	18	TRBD2	TGCAGTGCTCGGACAGCCCATGTTGGGACTAGCGGCTCCTACGAGCAGTACTTC	CSARTAHVGTSGSYEQYF
TRBV12-3/TRBV12-4	few	TRBJ2-3	15	TRBD2	TGTGCCAGCAGAGGGACTAGCGGAGGAATAGATACGCAGTATTTT	CASRGTSGGIDTQYF